This T cell receptor beta chain stems from a study of beta chain features in type 1 diabetes. Study observations and caveats: All four CD4+ subsets from Type 1 diabetes patients carried moderately but significantly shorter TCRB CDR3s.

Since all of the isolated RNA was reverse transcribed, expressed TCRB transcripts were what got sequenced. Repertoires were generated with immunoSEQ multiplex PCR, while TCRdb's copy carries only in-frame clones and drops some. Here the sample spans under 95,000 clones, roughly a third being singletons. This clone was counted between two and nine times. Its specificity is not known. This CDR3 is 15 amino acids long. V lost 4 bases and J 6 bases, leaving 19 bases between the germline ends. Germline-derived CDR1 and CDR2 are SGHRS and YFSETQ. Naive, central memory, regulatory and stem cell-like memory cells within the CD4+ compartment were sorted using CD45RO/CCR7/CD25/CD127/CD95/CD27.

The source is a woman under 30 in good health. V gene TRBV5-1 combines with J gene TRBJ1-2; D is uncertain. The sequencing input was stem cell memory CD4+ T cells from blood. The DNA of the CDR3 is TGCGCCAGCAGCACAACCGCCGGGGTCCGGAATGGCTACACCTTC. This translates into CASSTTAGVRNGYTF. Complete variable domain (other parts from reference TRBV5-1 and TRBJ1-2): KAGVTQTPRYLIKTRGQQVTLSCSPISGHRSVSWYQQTPGQGLQFLFEYFSETQRNKGNFPGRFSGRQFSNSRSEMNVSTLELGDSALYLCASSTTAGVRNGYTFGSGTRLTVV.